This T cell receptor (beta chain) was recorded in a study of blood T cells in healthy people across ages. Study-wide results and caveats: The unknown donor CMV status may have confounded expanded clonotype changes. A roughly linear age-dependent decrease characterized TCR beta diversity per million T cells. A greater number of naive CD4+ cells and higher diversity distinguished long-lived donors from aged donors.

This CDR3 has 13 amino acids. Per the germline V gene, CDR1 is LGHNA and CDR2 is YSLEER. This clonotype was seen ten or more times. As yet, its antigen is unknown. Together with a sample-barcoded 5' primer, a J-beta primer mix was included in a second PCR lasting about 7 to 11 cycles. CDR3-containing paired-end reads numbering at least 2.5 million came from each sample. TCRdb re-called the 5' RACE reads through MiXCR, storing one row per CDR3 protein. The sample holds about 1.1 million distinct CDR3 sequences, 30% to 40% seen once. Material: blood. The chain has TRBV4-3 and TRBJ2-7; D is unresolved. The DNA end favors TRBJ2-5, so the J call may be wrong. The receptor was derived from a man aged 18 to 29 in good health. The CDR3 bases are TGCGCCAGCAGCCAAGTCAGCGCGGAGACCCAGTACTTC. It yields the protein CASSQVSAETQYF.